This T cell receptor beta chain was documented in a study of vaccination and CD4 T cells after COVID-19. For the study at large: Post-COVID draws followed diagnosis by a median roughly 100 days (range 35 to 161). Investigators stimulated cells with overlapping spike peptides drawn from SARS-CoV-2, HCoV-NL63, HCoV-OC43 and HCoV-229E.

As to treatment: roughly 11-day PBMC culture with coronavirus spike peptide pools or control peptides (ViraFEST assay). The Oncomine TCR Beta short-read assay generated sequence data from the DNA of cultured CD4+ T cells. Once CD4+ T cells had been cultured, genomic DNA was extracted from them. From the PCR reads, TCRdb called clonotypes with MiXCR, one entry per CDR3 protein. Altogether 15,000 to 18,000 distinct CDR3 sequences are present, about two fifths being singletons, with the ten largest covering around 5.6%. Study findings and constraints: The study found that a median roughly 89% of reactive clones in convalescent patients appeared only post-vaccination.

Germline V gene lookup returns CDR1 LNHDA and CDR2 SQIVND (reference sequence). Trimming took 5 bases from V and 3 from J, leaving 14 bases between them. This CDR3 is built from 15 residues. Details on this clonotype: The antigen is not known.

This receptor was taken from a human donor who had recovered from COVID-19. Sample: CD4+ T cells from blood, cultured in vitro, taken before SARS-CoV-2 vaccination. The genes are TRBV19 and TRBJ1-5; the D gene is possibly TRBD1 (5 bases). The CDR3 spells CASSDRLLLNQPQHF. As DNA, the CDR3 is TGTGCCAGTAGTGACAGACTTCTACTCAATCAGCCCCAGCATTTT.